The 17 T cell receptor beta chains reported below all come from one sample, sequenced in a study of shared clonotypes between healthy human individuals (dated by TCRdb to about 2020). Receptor libraries were prepared by the immunoSEQ multiplex PCR assay. This is the immuneACCESS table as TCRdb keeps it, with only in-frame sequences that have V and J called. A part of the clones is gone; compared with another copy, unresolved V genes explain less than half, and the rest is unexplained. In this sample the table shows 1,100,000 or so clones, 75% to 80% of which occur a single time. The top ten hold around 0.47% of the sample. The material sequenced was memory CD4+ T cells from PBMCs. Taken with the paper, the label for cell subset or site translates to: CD45RA-negative fraction. The receptors derive from a man aged 18 to 30 in good health. Some clones in this sample may be carry-over from other donors' samples.

This clone was observed a few times. The V call is TRBV27, the J call TRBJ2-2, with 7 bases fitting TRBD2. The length of the CDR3 is 15 residues. The germline CDR1 and CDR2 sequences are MNHEY and SMNVEV (reference sequence). V lost 3 bases and J lost 7; bases outside the gene matches: 8. This CDR3 reads CASSFRGGEIGELFF. CDR3 nucleotide sequence: TGTGCCAGCAGTTTCCGGGGAGGGGAGATCGGGGAGCTGTTTTTT.

V gene TRBV27 combines with J gene TRBJ2-4; D call uncertain. Trimming left V 6 bases short and J 0 bases short, with 12 bases between. The CDR3 covers 15 residues. From germline, CDR1 is MNHEY and CDR2 SMNVEV (reference sequence). This CDR3 is CASRPIILAKNIQYF. CDR3 nucleotides: TGTGCCAGCAGGCCCATCATACTAGCCAAAAACATTCAGTACTTC.

CDR3: CASSPGSRTNEKLFF. The DNA of the CDR3 is TGTGCCAGCTCACCAGGGAGTCGGACTAATGAAAAACTGTTTTTT. The chain uses TRBV18 and TRBJ1-4; no clear D. Germline CDR1 KGHSH, CDR2 LQKENI. Trimming shortened V by 2 bases and J by 2 bases, and 9 bases separated the two germline ends. The CDR3 totals 15 residues.

V usage is TRBV6-5 and J usage is TRBJ2-7, with a weak D call TRBD1 (5 bases). The germline V gene encodes CDR1 MNHEY and CDR2 SVGAGI. This CDR3 comprises 13 residues. With 1 base removed from V and 7 bases from J, the gap between germline ends came to 11 bases. This CDR3 is CASSYLAGIEQYF. In DNA form, the CDR3 reads TGTGCCAGCAGTTACTTGGCAGGGATAGAGCAGTACTTC.

This clone was detected a few times. Other DNA sequences in this specimen translate into the identical CDR3. This chain uses TRBV18 with TRBJ1-5; 7 nucleotides line up with TRBD1. From germline, CDR1 is KGHSH and CDR2 LQKENI. The CDR3 has 15 amino acids. The V gene end was trimmed by 1 base and the J gene end by 1 base; junction bases not matched to a gene: 1. The CDR3 DNA reads as TGTGCCAGCTCACCACAGGGGGCAAGCAATCAGCCCCAGCATTTT. Its protein product is CASSPQGASNQPQHF.

J is TRBJ1-3 and V is TRBV7-8, with unresolved D. This CDR3 spans 13 amino acids. Germline V gene lookup returns CDR1 SGHVS and CDR2 FQNEAQ. The V gene lost 3 bases and the J gene lost 0 bases, with 3 bases spanning the gap. The CDR3 sequence is CASSLHSGNTIYF. In DNA form, the CDR3 reads TGTGCCAGCAGCTTGCACTCTGGAAACACCATATATTTT.

CDR3: CASSGAGRGAFF. The CDR3 nucleotides read TGTGCCAGCAGTGGCGCGGGCCGAGGTGCTTTCTTT. The J gene is TRBJ1-1, the V gene TRBV6-5; D not certain. The V gene's germline CDR1 is MNHEY and CDR2 SVGAGI. Trimming left V 5 bases short and J 11 bases short, with 15 bases between. This CDR3 region has 12 residues.

The chain combines TRBV28 with TRBJ2-5; D uncertain. Judging by the DNA end, TRBJ2-7 fits better; the J call may be wrong. CDR3 length equals 15 residues. The germline CDR1 and CDR2 sequences are MDHEN and SYDVKM. CDR3 DNA: TGTGCCAGCAGTTCGGTTGGGCTGAGCTCCTACGAGCAGTACTTC. Translating gives CASSSVGLSSYEQYF.

A word on this clone: Additional DNA sequences in this sample encode the identical CDR3. The chain combines TRBV11-2 with TRBJ2-7, with D perhaps TRBD1 (6 bases). The V end lost 1 base, the J end lost 2 bases, and 9 bases lay between the germline ends. Germline CDR1 and CDR2: SGHAT and FQNNGV. The CDR3 is 14 amino acids. The DNA of the CDR3 is TGTGCCAGCAGCTTAGCCACAGGGCCCTACGAGCAGTACTTC. This sequence encodes CASSLATGPYEQYF.

The gene calls are TRBV18 and TRBJ2-3; perhaps TRBD2 as D (6 bases). Trimming stripped 4 bases from V and 4 bases from J, with 6 bases between. CDR1 and CDR2 from the germline V gene are KGHSH and LQKENI. This CDR3 region has 12 residues. The CDR3 nucleotides are TGTGCCAGCTCACGACTAGCAGATACGCAGTATTTT. Translated, it gives CASSRLADTQYF.

This clone is a singleton in its sample. This chain links TRBV12-5 with TRBJ2-5; 11 bases line up with TRBD1. The CDR3 is made up of 15 amino acids. Germline CDR1 LGHNT, CDR2 FRNRAP. V lost 4 bases, J lost 5 bases, and 6 bases stayed unmatched. CDR3 region: CASGSGQGARETQYF. Here the CDR3 DNA reads TGTGCTAGTGGTTCCGGACAGGGGGCGCGGGAGACCCAGTACTTC.

V usage is TRBV5-1 and J usage is TRBJ1-4; no clear D. V was trimmed by 0 bases and J by 0 bases, leaving 6 bases between them. Germline-derived CDR1 and CDR2 are SGHRS and YFSETQ. The CDR3 covers 15 residues. CDR3 sequence reads: CASSLGFPTNEKLFF. The CDR3 DNA is TGCGCCAGCAGCTTGGGGTTTCCAACTAATGAAAAACTGTTTTTT.

The chain joins TRBV11-2 to TRBJ1-3; no clear D. This CDR3 is built from 11 residues. Germline V gene lookup returns CDR1 SGHAT and CDR2 FQNNGV. Between the trimmed V and J ends, which lost 5 bases and 10 bases, there was a span of 9 bases. CDR3 protein: CASSTTGTIYF. Written as DNA, the CDR3 is TGTGCCAGCAGCACCACTGGGACCATATATTTT.

The gene calls are TRBV28 and TRBJ2-7; D may be TRBD2 (5 bases). The CDR3 is 13 amino acids. The germline gives CDR1 MDHEN, CDR2 SYDVKM. The V end was cut by 1 base, the J end by 12 bases, with 16 bases between. CDR3 in DNA: TGTGCCAGCAGTTTATTAGGAGGTCTTGCTGGGTACTTC. Amino acids: CASSLLGGLAGYF.

There are a few counts of this clone. The J gene is TRBJ1-1, the V gene TRBV2; no definite D call. Germline CDR1 reads SNHLY; CDR2 reads FYNNEI. Trimming shortened V by 4 bases and J by 3 bases, and 12 bases separated the two germline ends. The CDR3 consists of 14 residues. CDR3 DNA sequence: TGTGCCAGCAGTGTGGAGGGCGTCGACACTGAAGCTTTCTTT. Translating it yields CASSVEGVDTEAFF.

The CDR3 DNA follows: TGTGCCAGCAGCTTCCCGGGACCAACTAATGAAAAACTGTTTTTT. Its protein product is CASSFPGPTNEKLFF. The chain couples TRBV7-2 to TRBJ1-4; possible D gene TRBD1, 5 bases. Looked up from germline, CDR1 is SGHTA and CDR2 is FQGNSA. The V gene lost 3 bases and the J gene lost 0 bases, with 8 bases spanning the gap. CDR3 length: 15 amino acids.

This clone was counted between two and nine times. The chain employs TRBV7-9 and TRBJ1-1, with D unclear. This CDR3 has 16 residues. V was trimmed by 0 bases and J by 3 bases, leaving 14 bases between them. Germline CDR1 and CDR2: SEHNR and FQNEAQ (reference sequence). CDR3 sequence (DNA): TGTGCCAGCAGCTTAGCGCTCTCAACTGGGGACACTGAAGCTTTCTTT. Protein: CASSLALSTGDTEAFF.